The source of this T cell receptor beta chain is a study of blood T cell repertoires in COVID-19. Trimming took off 1 base at V and 4 bases at J, with 9 bases between the two ends. CDR1 is SGHTA and CDR2 is FQGNSA in the germline V gene. This CDR3 is built from 14 residues. Profiled with immunoSEQ multiplex PCR; TCRdb holds only in-frame clones, not every one. Among 250,000 to 300,000 clones listed, approximately 90% were seen once. This TCR came from a woman between 45 and 65 years old with COVID-19, enrolled during active disease. This chain joins TRBV7-2 and TRBJ2-3; tentatively, D is TRBD2 (5 bases). Sample: peripheral blood. CDR3 protein: CASSLGGRADTQYF. DNA for the CDR3: TGTGCCAGCAGCTTAGGAGGGAGAGCAGATACGCAGTATTTT.